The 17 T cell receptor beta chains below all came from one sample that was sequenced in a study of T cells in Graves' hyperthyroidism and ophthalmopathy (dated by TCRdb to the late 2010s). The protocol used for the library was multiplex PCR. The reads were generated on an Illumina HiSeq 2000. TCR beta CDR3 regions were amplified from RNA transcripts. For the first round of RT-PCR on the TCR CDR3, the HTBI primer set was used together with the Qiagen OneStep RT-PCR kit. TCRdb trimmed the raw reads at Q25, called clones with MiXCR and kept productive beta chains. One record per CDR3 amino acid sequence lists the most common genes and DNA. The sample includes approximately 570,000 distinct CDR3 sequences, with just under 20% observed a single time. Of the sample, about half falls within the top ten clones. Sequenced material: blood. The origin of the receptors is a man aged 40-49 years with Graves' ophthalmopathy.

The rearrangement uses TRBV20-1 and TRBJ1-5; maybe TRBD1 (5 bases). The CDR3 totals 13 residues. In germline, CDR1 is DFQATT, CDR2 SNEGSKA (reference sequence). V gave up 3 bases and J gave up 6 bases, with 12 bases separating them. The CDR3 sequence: CSARMGVGQPQHF. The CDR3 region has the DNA TGCAGTGCTAGGATGGGGGTGGGTCAGCCCCAGCATTTT.

The CDR3 reads CASSQVTGQQETQYF. CDR3 coding DNA: TGTGCCAGCAGCCAAGTAACGGGACAACAAGAGACCCAGTACTTC. The genes are TRBV3-1 and TRBJ2-5; D perhaps matches TRBD1 (6 bases). CDR3 size: 15 residues. Trimming took off 1 base at V and 2 bases at J, with 11 bases between the two ends. The germline V gene encodes CDR1 LGHDT and CDR2 YNNKEL (reference sequence).

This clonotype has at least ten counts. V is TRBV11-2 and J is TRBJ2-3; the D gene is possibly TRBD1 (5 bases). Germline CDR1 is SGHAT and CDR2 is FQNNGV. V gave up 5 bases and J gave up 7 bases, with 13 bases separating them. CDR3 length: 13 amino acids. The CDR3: CASSQGARNTQYF. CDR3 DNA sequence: TGTGCCAGCAGCCAAGGGGCGCGGAATACGCAGTATTTT.

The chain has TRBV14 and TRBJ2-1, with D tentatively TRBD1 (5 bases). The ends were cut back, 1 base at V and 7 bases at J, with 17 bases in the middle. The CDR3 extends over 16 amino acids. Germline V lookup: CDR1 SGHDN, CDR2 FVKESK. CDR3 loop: CASSQVPGWKLNEQFF. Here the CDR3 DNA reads TGTGCCAGCAGCCAAGTTCCAGGGTGGAAATTAAATGAGCAGTTCTTC.

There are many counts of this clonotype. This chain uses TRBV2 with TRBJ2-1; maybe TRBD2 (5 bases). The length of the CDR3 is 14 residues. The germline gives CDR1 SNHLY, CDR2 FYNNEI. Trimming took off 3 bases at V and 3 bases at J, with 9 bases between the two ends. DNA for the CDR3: TGTGCCAGCAGTGATAAACGGGACTACAATGAGCAGTTCTTC. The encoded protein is CASSDKRDYNEQFF.

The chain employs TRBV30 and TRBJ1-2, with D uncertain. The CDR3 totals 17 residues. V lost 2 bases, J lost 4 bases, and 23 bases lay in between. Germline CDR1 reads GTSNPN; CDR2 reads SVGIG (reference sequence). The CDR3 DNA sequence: TGTGCCTGGAGTTCCCTAAAAACGGGAGGATCACCCTATGGCTACACCTTC. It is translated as CAWSSLKTGGSPYGYTF.

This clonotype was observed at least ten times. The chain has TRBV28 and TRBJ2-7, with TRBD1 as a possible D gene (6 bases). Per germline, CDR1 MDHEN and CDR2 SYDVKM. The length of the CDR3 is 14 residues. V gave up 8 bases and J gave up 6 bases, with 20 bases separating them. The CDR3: CASDNAQGRGEQYF. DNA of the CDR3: TGTGCCAGCGACAATGCACAGGGAAGAGGCGAGCAGTACTTC.

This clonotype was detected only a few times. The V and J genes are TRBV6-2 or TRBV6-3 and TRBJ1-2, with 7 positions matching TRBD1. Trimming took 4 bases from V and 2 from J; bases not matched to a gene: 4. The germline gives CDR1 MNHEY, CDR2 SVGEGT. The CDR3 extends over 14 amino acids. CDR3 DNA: TGTGCCAGCAGTTCTCAACAGGGGAACTATGGCTACACCTTC. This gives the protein CASSSQQGNYGYTF.

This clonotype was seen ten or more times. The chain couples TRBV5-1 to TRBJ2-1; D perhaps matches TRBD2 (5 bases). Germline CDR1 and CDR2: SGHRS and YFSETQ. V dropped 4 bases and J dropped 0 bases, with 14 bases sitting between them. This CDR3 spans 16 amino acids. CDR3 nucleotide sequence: TGCGCCAGCAGCCACACCAAGCGGAGCTCCTACAATGAGCAGTTCTTC. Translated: CASSHTKRSSYNEQFF.

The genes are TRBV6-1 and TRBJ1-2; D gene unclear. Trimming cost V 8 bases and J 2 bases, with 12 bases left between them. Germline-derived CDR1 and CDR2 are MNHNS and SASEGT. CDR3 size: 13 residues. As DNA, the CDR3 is TGTGCCAGCGAACTGGGCAAAAACTATGGCTACACCTTC. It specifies CASELGKNYGYTF.

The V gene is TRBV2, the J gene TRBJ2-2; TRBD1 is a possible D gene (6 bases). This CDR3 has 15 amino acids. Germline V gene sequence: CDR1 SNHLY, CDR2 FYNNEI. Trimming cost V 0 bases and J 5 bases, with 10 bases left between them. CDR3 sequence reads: CASSEARTVTGELFF. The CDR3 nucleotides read TGTGCCAGCAGTGAAGCCAGGACAGTTACCGGGGAGCTGTTTTTT.

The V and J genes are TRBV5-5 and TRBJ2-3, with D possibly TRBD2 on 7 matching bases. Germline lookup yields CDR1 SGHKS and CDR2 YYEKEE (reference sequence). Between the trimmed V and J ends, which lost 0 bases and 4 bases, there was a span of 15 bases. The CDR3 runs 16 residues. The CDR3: CASSLVGGPRADTQYF. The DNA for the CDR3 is TGTGCCAGCAGCTTGGTGGGGGGGCCGCGGGCAGATACGCAGTATTTT.

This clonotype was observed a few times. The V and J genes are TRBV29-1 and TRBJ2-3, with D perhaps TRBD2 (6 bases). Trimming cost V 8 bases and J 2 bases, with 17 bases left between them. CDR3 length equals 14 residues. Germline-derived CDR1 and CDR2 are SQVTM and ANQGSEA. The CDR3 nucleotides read TGCAGCCATAGTCGGGCGGGGCACACAGATACGCAGTATTTT. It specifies CSHSRAGHTDTQYF.

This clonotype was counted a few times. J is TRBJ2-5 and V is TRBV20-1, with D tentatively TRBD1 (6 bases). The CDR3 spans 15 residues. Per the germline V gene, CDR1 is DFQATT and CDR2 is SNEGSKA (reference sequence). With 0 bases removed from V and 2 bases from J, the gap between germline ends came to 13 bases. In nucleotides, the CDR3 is TGCAGTGCTAGAGATTCAGGGGTGCCACAAGAGACCCAGTACTTC. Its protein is CSARDSGVPQETQYF.

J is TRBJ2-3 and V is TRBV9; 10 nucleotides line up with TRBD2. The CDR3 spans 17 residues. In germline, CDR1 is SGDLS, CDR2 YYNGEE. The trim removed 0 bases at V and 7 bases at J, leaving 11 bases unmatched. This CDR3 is CASSVGGASGGGNTQYF. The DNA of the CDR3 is TGTGCCAGCAGCGTAGGTGGGGCTAGCGGGGGAGGCAATACGCAGTATTTT.

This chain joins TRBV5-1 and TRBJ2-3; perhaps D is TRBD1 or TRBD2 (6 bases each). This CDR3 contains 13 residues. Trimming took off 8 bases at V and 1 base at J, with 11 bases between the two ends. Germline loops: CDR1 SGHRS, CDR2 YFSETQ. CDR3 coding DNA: TGCGCCAGTACGGGGGCCCGCACAGATACGCAGTATTTT. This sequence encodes CASTGARTDTQYF. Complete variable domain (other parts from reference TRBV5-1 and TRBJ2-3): KAGVTQTPRYLIKTRGQQVTLSCSPISGHRSVSWYQQTPGQGLQFLFEYFSETQRNKGNFPGRFSGRQFSNSRSEMNVSTLELGDSALYLCASTGARTDTQYFGPGTRLTVL.

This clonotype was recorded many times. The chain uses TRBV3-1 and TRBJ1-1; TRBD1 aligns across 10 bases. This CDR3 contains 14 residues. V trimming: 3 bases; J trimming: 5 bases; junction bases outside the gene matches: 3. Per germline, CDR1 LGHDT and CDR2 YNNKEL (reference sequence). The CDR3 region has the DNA TGTGCCAGCAGCCATCCGGGACAGGGGACTGAAGCTTTCTTT. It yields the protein CASSHPGQGTEAFF.